This T cell receptor (beta chain) was found in a study of OX40 agonist ivuxolimab in advanced cancers. Context from the whole study: Ivuxolimab, which targeted the costimulatory receptor OX40 (CD134), was an agonistic, fully human IgG2 monoclonal antibody. Three dose-escalation patients achieved partial responses, one with hepatocellular carcinoma and two with cutaneous melanoma. Intravenous ivuxolimab was administered to patients every 2 weeks at six dose levels: 0.01, 0.1, 0.3, 1.5, 3 and 10 mg/kg. Patients were allowed to have had prior anti-PD-1, anti-PD-L1 or anti-CTLA-4 therapy, and around 37% of the dose-escalation patients had previously received checkpoint inhibitors. The paper covers the monotherapy dose-escalation part of the phase I ivuxolimab trial, which included N of about 50 patients. Peripheral TCRbeta sequencing was intended to test whether TCR sequence diversity was altered and clonal T-cell expansion was caused by ivuxolimab. Of the 50 to 55 patients in dose escalation, some 20 had hepatocellular carcinoma, some 15 had melanoma, 9 had renal cell carcinoma and 9 had head and neck cancer. The dose-escalation cohort was almost 85% male with a mean age of about 60 years, ranging from roughly 23 to 85. The paper as a whole reports these results and caveats: In the 0.1-3.0 mg/kg groups, partial responders had among the lowest normalized peripheral clonal expansion, particularly in CD8+ T cells. Clonal expansion of both CD4+ and CD8+ blood T cells was observed from baseline to week 6 at doses 0.1 to 3.0 mg/kg. After ivuxolimab, more expanded clones were found on average in CD8+ T cells than in CD4+ T cells. Which antigens the clonally expanded peripheral T cells were specific for was not determined. Low levels of normalized T-cell clonal expansion were also seen in some patients who did not respond.

V loses 9 bases, J loses 1 base, and the germline ends lie 9 bases apart. The CDR3 has 13 amino acids, counting the end cysteine and phenylalanine. Only CDR3 DNA is held: 39 bases, read in frame from base 1. The germline V gene provides CDR1 SNHLY and CDR2 FYNNEI. Patients with a history of autoimmune disease or receiving systemic immunosuppression were excluded from the trial. Peripheral blood for TCR sequencing was collected from all dose cohorts at baseline, on cycle 4 day 1, and on cycle 7 day 1. Samples were obtained from an open-label, multicenter, first-in-human phase I dose-escalation trial of ivuxolimab. Adults with locally advanced or metastatic melanoma, renal cell, hepatocellular, or head and neck squamous cell carcinoma were enrolled in the trial. Before TCR sequencing, CD4+ T cells and CD8+ T cells from peripheral blood were sorted into separate populations. Notes on this clone: The specificity of this receptor is unknown. It has no much larger one-base neighbor in the sample; base qualities were not kept.

To sequence the TCRbeta CDR3 region, genomic DNA was isolated from the sorted cells. TCRbeta CDR3 regions were sequenced using the immunoSEQ Assay. The table comes from immuneACCESS by way of TCRdb, which keeps in-frame sequences with V and J called. Part of the clones is missing from these tables; in studies checked, under half for an unresolved V gene and the rest for unknown reasons. The sample table contains about 67,000 clones; only one count was recorded for 82% of them. The top ten clonotypes cover 4.5% to 6% of the sample. The sequence is built from TRBV2 and TRBJ2-2; tentative D gene TRBD2, with 5 bases matching. The input for sequencing was CD4+ or CD8+ T cells sorted from blood, taken in a trial of the OX40 agonist ivuxolimab. The sequence was collected from an adult with an advanced solid tumor such as melanoma, head and neck, liver or kidney cancer. In nucleotide form, the sequence is TGTGCCAGTGTGGAGGTGAACACCGGGGAGCTGTTTTTT. Its amino acids are CASVEVNTGELFF. With the rest looked up from the reference TRBV2 and TRBJ2-2 genes rather than sequenced, the full variable domain is EPEVTQTPSHQVTQMGQEVILRCVPISNHLYFYWYRQILGQKVEFLVSFYNNEISEKSEIFDDQFSVERPDGSNFTLKIRSTKLEDSAMYFCASVEVNTGELFFGEGSRLTVL.